The rows below give T cell receptor beta chains drawn from one sample of a study of cytomegalovirus exposure and HLA in healthy donors. Data came from immunoSEQ multiplex PCR; TCRdb stores just in-frame clones and leaves some out. The sample records 100,000 to 150,000 clones, 73% being singletons. Source material: PBMCs. These receptors were obtained from a man between 60 and 70 years old in good health and CMV-seropositive. Both conserved end residues are trimmed from each CDR3. Rows give clone size only sometimes, using once, few, many, or a class for an expanded clone.

abundance	j_gene	v_gene	CDR3aa
.	TRBJ2-2	TRBV5-1	ASSLETGSNTGELF
.	TRBJ1-3	TRBV5-1	ASRLGGLSGNTIY
once	TRBJ1-4	TRBV27	ASSPTWATNEKLF
.	TRBJ1-5	TRBV19	ASSISGRGGQPQH
once	TRBJ1-2	TRBV5-4	ASSLQQEGNYGYT
.	TRBJ2-2	TRBV6-5	ASRRLPGELF
.	TRBJ2-1	TRBV5-4	ASSLGLGGGKDEQF
.	TRBJ2-1	TRBV11-2	ASITLRGGYNEQF
few	TRBJ1-1	TRBV10-1	ASSESGGTEAF
few	TRBJ2-5	TRBV5-1	ASSLVPRGAYQETQY
.	TRBJ2-3	TRBV19	ASSSGYGSSTDTQY
.	TRBJ1-4	TRBV28	ASSFRRATNEKLF
.	TRBJ2-7	TRBV5-1	ASRATGAVSWY
.	TRBJ2-5	TRBV9	ASSPQLQETQY
.	TRBJ2-2	TRBV5-4	ASSLGGNPGELF
.	TRBJ2-1	TRBV5-1	ASSGDRGAYNEQF
once	TRBJ1-2	TRBV5-4	ASSPKGQGIFSYT
.	TRBJ1-4	TRBV5-6	ASSYGQGGEKLF
.	TRBJ2-1	TRBV11-2	ASSLDWAGEF
few	TRBJ1-2	TRBV4-1	ASSQEGRGLDGYT
.	TRBJ2-4	TRBV28	ASSSWRGGLAKNIQY
few	TRBJ2-2	TRBV6-1	ASFSLKNTGELF
.	TRBJ2-3	TRBV6-1	ASRLTSGLDTQY
.	TRBJ2-3	TRBV5-1	ASSLGLAGGPDTQY
.	TRBJ2-2	TRBV4-1	ASTLRRETTYLGTGELF
.	TRBJ1-3	TRBV5-1	ASSFTGEVGNTIY
.	TRBJ2-7	TRBV5-1	ASSPWGTGNEQY
.	TRBJ2-7	TRBV5-4	ASTRTGQGVTYEQY
.	TRBJ1-3	TRBV30	GRGANPGNTIY
.	TRBJ2-1	TRBV28	ASLSQGRGGRDEQF
.	TRBJ1-4	TRBV28	ASRFTGPLGGKKLF
.	TRBJ1-1	TRBV10-3	AISDDRGTEAF
.	TRBJ2-5	TRBV5-1	ASSLEGGAPKTQY
.	TRBJ2-5	TRBV7-6	ASSSDRGETQY
.	TRBJ2-1	TRBV2	ASRRLAGGRAYNEQF
.	TRBJ1-4	TRBV4-1	ASSQEADSGLF
few	TRBJ1-1	TRBV7-9	ASSQGTGLNTEAF
.	TRBJ2-5	TRBV7-3	ASSIGGAQETQY
.	TRBJ2-2	TRBV6-5	ASSRGTGELF
.	TRBJ1-1	TRBV2	ASSPTEMNTEAF
.	TRBJ2-4	TRBV4-2	ASSQDPGGVAKNIQY
.	TRBJ2-5	TRBV5-4	ASSSTSGDQKGTQY
.	TRBJ1-6	TRBV9	ASSSRTGSNSPLH